These T cell receptor beta chains were read from a single sample in a study of shared clonotypes between healthy human individuals. Sequenced by immunoSEQ multiplex PCR; TCRdb stores in-frame clones only, minus some. This sample yields about 700,000 clones, of which around 90% are seen a single time; 20% to 25% belongs to the top ten. Sequenced: naive CD8+ T cells sorted from blood. The source is a man aged 25-40 years in good health. CDR3s include the opening cysteine and the closing phenylalanine or tryptophan. Fields, in order: J gene, D gene, clone size, V gene, CDR3 DNA, CDR3 protein. A D gene is named only where the DNA matches it firmly. Not all rows give a size; the values are once, few, many and, for expanded clones, a class.

J: TRBJ2-7; D: NA; size: NA; V: TRBV29-1; DNA: TGCAGCGTTGGCGGGGACTACGAGCAGTACTTC; CDR3: CSVGGDYEQYF
J: TRBJ1-1; D: NA; size: NA; V: TRBV27; DNA: TGTGCCAGCAGTTTATCAGGGGGTGTTGCTGAAGCTTTCTTT; CDR3: CASSLSGGVAEAFF
J: TRBJ2-7; D: TRBD1; size: NA; V: TRBV10-1; DNA: TGCGCCAGCAGTGAGGGACAGGGGGTCATCGAGCAGTACTTC; CDR3: CASSEGQGVIEQYF
J: TRBJ2-2; D: NA; size: NA; V: TRBV2; DNA: TGTGCCAGCAGCCGGAGGGTGGCCGGGGAGCTGTTTTTT; CDR3: CASSRRVAGELFF
J: TRBJ2-4; D: NA; size: NA; V: TRBV29-1; DNA: TGCAGCGCTCTAGGGGGAGGCAAAAACATTCAGTACTTC; CDR3: CSALGGGKNIQYF
J: TRBJ2-2; D: NA; size: NA; V: TRBV11-3; DNA: TGTGCCAGCAGCTTAGTAAGGGGTAACACCGGGGAGCTGTTTTTT; CDR3: CASSLVRGNTGELFF
J: TRBJ2-3; D: TRBD2; size: NA; V: TRBV7-9; DNA: TGTGCCAGCAGCTTAGGTACTAGCGGTCAACGCACAGATACGCAGTATTTT; CDR3: CASSLGTSGQRTDTQYF
J: TRBJ2-5; D: NA; size: NA; V: TRBV7-6; DNA: TGTGCCAGCACCCTCTTAGGGCGGACGTTGGCCGAGACCCAGTACTTC; CDR3: CASTLLGRTLAETQYF
J: TRBJ2-7; D: TRBD1; size: NA; V: TRBV27; DNA: TGTGCCAGCAGAGGGACAGCCATCGAGCAGTACTTC; CDR3: CASRGTAIEQYF
J: TRBJ1-5; D: NA; size: few; V: TRBV2; DNA: TGTGCCAGCAGCGTTGGGACGGAGTCTCTTAATCAGCCCCAGCATTTT; CDR3: CASSVGTESLNQPQHF
J: TRBJ1-1; D: TRBD1; size: NA; V: TRBV13; DNA: TGTGCCAGCGGGACAGGGGTTAACACTGAAGCTTTCTTT; CDR3: CASGTGVNTEAFF
J: TRBJ2-7; D: TRBD1; size: NA; V: TRBV5-1; DNA: TGCGCCAGCAGCTTCCAATTCCAAAGCCGGGACAGGGTTTTCAACAACGAGCAGTACTTC; CDR3: CASSFQFQSRDRVFNNEQYF
J: TRBJ2-2; D: TRBD2; size: NA; V: TRBV11-3; DNA: TGTGCCAGCAGCCCTCGACTAGCCTCGGACACCGGGGAGCTGTTTTTT; CDR3: CASSPRLASDTGELFF
J: TRBJ2-1; D: TRBD2; size: few; V: TRBV19; DNA: TGTGCCAGTATTGAGACTAGCGGGAGAGAGTCCTACAATGAGCAGTTCTTC; CDR3: CASIETSGRESYNEQFF
J: TRBJ2-3; D: NA; size: NA; V: TRBV29-1; DNA: TGCAGCGTCGGGATCCCAAACACAGATACGCAGTATTTT; CDR3: CSVGIPNTDTQYF
J: TRBJ2-7; D: TRBD1; size: NA; V: TRBV27; DNA: TGTGCCAGCAGCCCACTGGACAGGAGATCCTACGAGCAGTACTTC; CDR3: CASSPLDRRSYEQYF
J: TRBJ2-2; D: TRBD2; size: NA; V: TRBV28; DNA: TGTGCCAGCAGCCATAGACTAGCGAGGAACACCGGGGAGCTGTTTTTT; CDR3: CASSHRLARNTGELFF
J: TRBJ2-1; D: NA; size: once; V: TRBV6-1; DNA: TGTGCCAGCCAACCCGGGGCAGGGAACGACAATGAGCAGTTCTTC; CDR3: CASQPGAGNDNEQFF
J: TRBJ2-7; D: NA; size: NA; V: TRBV14; DNA: TGTGCCAGCAGCCAAATCTCCTACGAGCAGTACTTC; CDR3: CASSQISYEQYF
J: TRBJ2-7; D: NA; size: few; V: TRBV10-3; DNA: TGTGCCATCAGTGAGTCGTCGGACGTAATCTCCTACGAGCAGTACTTC; CDR3: CAISESSDVISYEQYF
J: TRBJ2-7; D: NA; size: NA; V: TRBV30; DNA: TGTGCCTGGAGTCATGGACACTCCTACGAGCAGTACTTC; CDR3: CAWSHGHSYEQYF
J: TRBJ1-1; D: NA; size: NA; V: TRBV10-3; DNA: TGTGCCATCAGTGAGTCGATTCAGGACCACATGAACACTGAAGCTTTCTTT; CDR3: CAISESIQDHMNTEAFF
J: TRBJ2-7; D: NA; size: NA; V: TRBV5-5; DNA: TGTGCCAGCAGCGACCTAACTAGTACCGAGCAGTACTTC; CDR3: CASSDLTSTEQYF
J: TRBJ2-7; D: NA; size: NA; V: TRBV5-6; DNA: TGTGCCAGCAGCTACAACCCCCTCTCCTACGAGCAGTACTTC; CDR3: CASSYNPLSYEQYF
J: TRBJ2-1; D: NA; size: NA; V: TRBV6-5; DNA: TGTGCCAGCAGTTCAACCGGGAACAATGAGCAGTTCTTC; CDR3: CASSSTGNNEQFF
J: TRBJ2-7; D: NA; size: NA; V: TRBV5-5; DNA: TGTGCCAGCAGCTTGGTTGGGTACGAGCAGTACTTC; CDR3: CASSLVGYEQYF
J: TRBJ1-3; D: NA; size: NA; V: TRBV6-6; DNA: TGTGCCAGCAGCCAGACAGGCTCTGGAAACACCATATATTTT; CDR3: CASSQTGSGNTIYF
J: TRBJ1-3; D: TRBD1; size: NA; V: TRBV5-4; DNA: TGTGCCAGCAGCAGATGGGACAGTTTGTTATCGGGAAACACCATATATTTT; CDR3: CASSRWDSLLSGNTIYF
J: TRBJ2-1; D: NA; size: once; V: TRBV28; DNA: TGTGCCAGCTTTGAGGGTAACAATGAGCAGTTCTTC; CDR3: CASFEGNNEQFF
J: TRBJ2-7; D: NA; size: NA; V: TRBV18; DNA: TGTGCCAGCTCCCCCTCCGTGGACGAGCAGTACTTC; CDR3: CASSPSVDEQYF
J: TRBJ2-7; D: TRBD2; size: NA; V: TRBV15; DNA: TGTGCCACCAGCGACCTAGCGGGAGGCTACGAGCAGTACTTC; CDR3: CATSDLAGGYEQYF
J: TRBJ2-7; D: NA; size: NA; V: TRBV7-9; DNA: TGTGCCAGCACGGGCGTAACCTACGAGCAGTACTTC; CDR3: CASTGVTYEQYF
J: TRBJ2-3; D: TRBD1; size: NA; V: TRBV28; DNA: TGTGCCAGCAGTGTGTTTCCAGAATATACAGGGGCGAGTGAAGATACGCAGTATTTT; CDR3: CASSVFPEYTGASEDTQYF
J: TRBJ2-7; D: NA; size: NA; V: TRBV7-6; DNA: TGTGCCAGCAGCTTAGGGCAAGGACGCGAGCAGTACTTC; CDR3: CASSLGQGREQYF
J: TRBJ2-7; D: NA; size: NA; V: TRBV10-3; DNA: TGTGCCATCAGTGATCCGGAGAGCTTCTCCTACGAGCAGTACTTC; CDR3: CAISDPESFSYEQYF
J: TRBJ1-5; D: NA; size: NA; V: TRBV6-1; DNA: TGTGCCAGCAGCGAAGGGGTTGTGGGTGGATGGGATCAGCCCCAGCATTTT; CDR3: CASSEGVVGGWDQPQHF